This T cell receptor (beta chain) originates from a study of OX40 agonist ivuxolimab in advanced cancers. Across the whole study: Mean age approximately 55 years, range roughly 20 to 85; 82.7% male.

TCRdb's table, derived via immunoSEQ multiplex PCR, lists solely in-frame clones and lacks some. This sample has about 16,000 clones; around 83% occur once, and the top ten carry 0.65% to 0.85%. This clone was seen more than once but under ten times. The antigen is unknown. Study results and caveats: CD8+ T cells were the subset that, on average, had more expanded clones than CD4+.

Germline trimming cut 4 bases from V and 7 bases from J; bases unmatched to any gene: 11. CDR1 is GTSNPN and CDR2 is SVGIG in the germline V gene (reference sequence). The CDR3 contains 14 residues. The sequencing here drew on CD4+ or CD8+ T cells sorted from blood, taken in a trial of the OX40 agonist ivuxolimab. This receptor was taken from an adult with an advanced solid tumor such as melanoma, head and neck, liver or kidney cancer. The chain employs TRBV30 and TRBJ1-2, with 8 bases matching TRBD1. CDR3 DNA sequence: TGTGCCTGGACTTCCCTGACAGGGGAGGGTGGCTACACCTTC. Residues: CAWTSLTGEGGYTF.